These 26 T cell receptor beta chains share one sample of origin, sequenced in a study of control samples from healthy donors and cancer patients. Sequencing was performed with immunoSEQ multiplex PCR; in TCRdb, only in-frame clones are kept and a portion is missing. The sample yields under 200,000 clones, around 92% seen once. Specimen: blood. These receptors were obtained from a woman younger than 45 in good health.

The V gene is TRBV4-1, the J gene TRBJ1-1, with 8 bases identical to TRBD1. Germline lookup yields CDR1 MGHRA and CDR2 YSYEKL. J gave up 4 bases and V 1 base, and 8 bases lay outside the gene matches. This CDR3 contains 16 residues. CDR3 protein: CASSQGGGQGRTEAFF. CDR3 DNA: TGCGCCAGCAGCCAAGGCGGTGGACAGGGTCGCACTGAAGCTTTCTTT.

The chain couples TRBV29-1 to TRBJ2-7; D uncertain. V shed 4 bases and J shed 5 bases, with 12 bases lying between them. This CDR3 region has 12 residues. The germline gives CDR1 SQVTM, CDR2 ANQGSEA. CDR3 sequence: CSVGLVGNEQYF. As DNA, the CDR3 is TGCAGCGTTGGGCTAGTGGGGAACGAGCAGTACTTC.

The rearrangement uses TRBV10-3 and TRBJ2-3; TRBD1 is a possible D gene (6 bases). Trimming left V 3 bases short and J 5 bases short, with 12 bases between. The CDR3 is 14 amino acids. CDR1 and CDR2 from the germline V gene are ENHRY and SYGVKD. CDR3 in amino acids: CAISDGQGRDTQYF. The CDR3 coding sequence is TGTGCCATCAGTGATGGGCAGGGGAGAGATACGCAGTATTTT.

This clone was observed a single time. The CDR3 protein is CASSSGGPMNTEAFF. CDR3 bases: TGTGCCAGCAGTTCAGGGGGCCCCATGAACACTGAAGCTTTCTTT. The rearrangement uses TRBV7-9 and TRBJ1-1; TRBD1 matches at 8 bases. The CDR3 has 15 amino acids. Per germline, CDR1 SEHNR and CDR2 FQNEAQ (reference sequence). Germline trimming cut 6 bases from V and 0 bases from J; bases unmatched to any gene: 6.

The rearrangement links TRBV3-1 (or the pseudogene TRBV3-2) to TRBJ2-7; TRBD1 agrees at 7 bases. V shed 0 bases, J shed 1 base, and the junction held 3 bases outside the gene matches. The CDR3 is 15 amino acids. CDR1 LGHDT and CDR2 YNNKEL come from the germline V gene (reference sequence). The CDR3 DNA follows: TGTGCCAGCAGCCAAGAAAAGGACAGGTCCTACGAGCAGTACTTC. It translates to CASSQEKDRSYEQYF.

This chain links TRBV7-2 with TRBJ2-5; no clear D. Per germline, CDR1 SGHTA and CDR2 FQGNSA. This CDR3 comprises 11 residues. Between the trimmed V and J ends, which lost 1 base and 5 bases, there was a span of 2 bases. This chain's CDR3 is CASSLDETQYF. The CDR3 DNA follows: TGTGCCAGCAGCTTAGATGAGACCCAGTACTTC.

This chain connects TRBV27 to TRBJ1-1; possible D gene TRBD1, 6 bases. This CDR3 region has 16 residues. V was trimmed by 6 bases and J by 1 base, leaving 18 bases between them. Germline CDR1 MNHEY, CDR2 SMNVEV (reference sequence). CDR3 coding DNA: TGTGCCAGCAGACCAGGGGACTCGAGGGGGAACACTGAAGCTTTCTTT. It codes for CASRPGDSRGNTEAFF.

This chain uses TRBV4-3 with TRBJ2-7; D uncertain. The V gene lost 0 bases and the J gene lost 1 base, with 10 bases spanning the gap. The germline CDR1 and CDR2 sequences are LGHNA and YSLEER. This CDR3 is 15 amino acids long. CDR3: CASSQDRLPSYEQYF. CDR3 sequence (DNA): TGCGCCAGCAGCCAAGATCGGCTCCCTTCCTACGAGCAGTACTTC.

As concerns this clone: Different DNA sequences within this sample yield the same CDR3. The chain has TRBV3-1 (or the pseudogene TRBV3-2) and TRBJ1-2; 9 nucleotides agree with TRBD1. Germline CDR1 and CDR2: LGHDT and YNNKEL (reference sequence). The J segment lost 6 bases and the V segment lost 5 bases, leaving 1 base of the junction unmatched. The CDR3 has 12 residues. This CDR3 is CASSRTGDGYTF. The CDR3 DNA sequence: TGTGCCAGCAGCAGGACAGGGGATGGCTACACCTTC.

The chain combines TRBV11-3 with TRBJ2-7; 12 bases are shared with TRBD2. V lost 0 bases and J lost 0; bases outside the gene matches: 12. The CDR3 loop spans 20 amino acids. The V gene's germline CDR1 is SGHNT and CDR2 YENEEA. Written as DNA, the CDR3 is TGTGCCAGCAGCTTAGATCAAATGGGGACTAGCGGGTCAAGCTCCTACGAGCAGTACTTC. The encoded protein is CASSLDQMGTSGSSSYEQYF.

This rearrangement joins TRBV6-5 to TRBJ2-1; D not certain. Looked up from germline, CDR1 is MNHEY and CDR2 is SVGAGI. V dropped 7 bases and J dropped 2 bases, with 6 bases sitting between them. The CDR3 covers 12 residues. The CDR3 DNA sequence: TGTGCCAGCAACCTAGCCTACAATGAGCAGTTCTTC. Protein product: CASNLAYNEQFF.

The chain recombines TRBV5-1 with TRBJ2-4, with a tentative D call TRBD2 (7 bases). Germline CDR1 and CDR2: SGHRS and YFSETQ. This CDR3 is built from 15 residues. Trimming pared 0 bases from V and 4 bases from J, leaving 11 bases between. CDR3 sequence (DNA): TGCGCCAGCAGCTTGGCGCGGGGGCTGAAAAACATTCAGTACTTC. As protein: CASSLARGLKNIQYF. Based on the CDR3 plus reference TRBV5-1 and TRBJ2-4, the full variable domain is KAGVTQTPRYLIKTRGQQVTLSCSPISGHRSVSWYQQTPGQGLQFLFEYFSETQRNKGNFPGRFSGRQFSNSRSEMNVSTLELGDSALYLCASSLARGLKNIQYFGAGTRLSVL.

This clone was found once. V usage is TRBV7-9 and J usage is TRBJ2-1; 7 bases align to TRBD2. Germline values: CDR1 SEHNR, CDR2 FQNEAQ (reference sequence). V lost 1 base, J lost 8 bases, and 2 bases stayed unmatched. This CDR3 has 13 residues. The CDR3 here is CASSLGSGDEQFF. The CDR3 DNA reads as TGTGCCAGCAGCTTAGGCAGCGGGGATGAGCAGTTCTTC. The full variable domain, in which reference TRBV7-9 and TRBJ2-1 provide the parts outside the CDR3, is DTGVSQNPRHKITKRGQNVTFRCDPISEHNRLYWYRQTLGQGPEFLTYFQNEAQLEKSRLLSDRFSAERPKGSFSTLEIQRTEQGDSAMYLCASSLGSGDEQFFGPGTRLTVL.

The chain links TRBV11-3 to TRBJ2-3; TRBD2 agrees at 8 bases. The junction had 4 bases not matched to a gene; V was cut back by 1 base and J by 1 base. Germline V lookup: CDR1 SGHNT, CDR2 YENEEA. This CDR3 has 16 residues. CDR3 region: CASSLGVSGGTDTQYF. CDR3 sequence (DNA): TGTGCCAGCAGCTTAGGGGTTAGCGGGGGCACAGATACGCAGTATTTT.

The chain links TRBV12-5 to TRBJ2-2, with D possibly matching TRBD2 (5 bases). The CDR3 is 16 residues long. The V gene's germline CDR1 is LGHNT and CDR2 FRNRAP. V lost 0 bases, J lost 0 bases, and 8 bases lay in between. The chain's CDR3 is CASGLVLVANTGELFF. DNA for the CDR3: TGTGCTAGTGGTTTGGTACTAGTGGCGAACACCGGGGAGCTGTTTTTT.

This sequence joins TRBV6-2 or TRBV6-3 and TRBJ1-5; no clear D. V dropped 2 bases and J dropped 5 bases, with 10 bases sitting between them. Looked up from germline, CDR1 is MNHEY and CDR2 is SVGEGT. This CDR3 spans 14 amino acids. The CDR3 reads CASSYVAGDQPQHF. The CDR3 DNA is TGTGCCAGCAGTTACGTGGCAGGAGATCAGCCCCAGCATTTT.

V and J are TRBV14 and TRBJ2-5; 8 bases are a match to TRBD2. This CDR3 is built from 13 residues. V was pared by 4 bases and J by 5 bases, with 3 bases of the junction left unmatched. CDR1 and CDR2 from the germline V gene are SGHDN and FVKESK. CDR3 sequence: CASSRGTRETQYF. For the CDR3, the DNA is TGTGCCAGCAGCCGTGGGACTAGGGAGACCCAGTACTTC.

This clone was seen a few times. The rearrangement uses TRBV28 and TRBJ1-5, with D maybe TRBD1 (6 bases). The CDR3 runs to 16 residues. Trimming pared 3 bases from V and 2 bases from J, leaving 14 bases between. Germline values: CDR1 MDHEN, CDR2 SYDVKM. CDR3 in amino acids: CASSFPIDRRNQPQHF. CDR3 nucleotide sequence: TGTGCCAGCAGTTTCCCCATCGACAGGCGCAATCAGCCCCAGCATTTT.

The V gene is TRBV21-1, the J gene TRBJ1-1; whether TRBD1, the table's D call, matches the DNA was not checked. TRBV21-1 is given as a pseudogene. The CDR3 contains 15 residues. The CDR3 here is CASSKGAQGGSEAFF. CDR3 coding DNA: TGTGCCAGCAGCAAAGGGGCCCAGGGTGGCTCTGAAGCTTTCTTT.

The chain employs TRBV6-1 and TRBJ2-2; a weak D match, TRBD2 (5 bases). The V and J ends lost 0 bases and 3 bases respectively, with 5 bases between them. Germline V lookup: CDR1 MNHNS, CDR2 SASEGT. CDR3 length: 14 residues. CDR3 bases: TGTGCCAGCAGTGAAGCCGGGGACACCGGGGAGCTGTTTTTT. Amino acid sequence: CASSEAGDTGELFF.

This clone was recorded only once. The V gene is TRBV19, the J gene TRBJ1-4; TRBD1 agrees at 8 bases. Per germline, CDR1 LNHDA and CDR2 SQIVND (reference sequence). This CDR3 region has 13 residues. V shed 9 bases and J 5 bases; nucleotides not matched to a gene: 5. The CDR3 DNA sequence: TGTGCCAGCCACACAGGGGGAAATGAAAAACTGTTTTTT. Amino acid sequence: CASHTGGNEKLFF.

This sequence joins TRBV7-9 and TRBJ1-3; D gene unclear. Germline assignment: CDR1 SEHNR and CDR2 FQNEAQ (reference sequence). Trimming pared 1 base from V and 0 bases from J, leaving 7 bases between. The CDR3 sequence is 15 residues long. CDR3 amino acids: CASSLEGYSGNTIYF. DNA of the CDR3: TGTGCCAGCAGCTTAGAGGGCTACTCTGGAAACACCATATATTTT.

The CDR3 is CASSRRGKLFF. CDR3 DNA sequence: TGTGCCAGCAGCCGAAGGGGAAAACTGTTTTTT. J is TRBJ1-4 and V is TRBV11-2; the D gene is possibly TRBD1 (5 bases). This CDR3 contains 11 residues. Trimming took 5 bases from V and 10 from J, leaving 8 bases between them. Germline values: CDR1 SGHAT, CDR2 FQNNGV.

The chain has TRBV6-5 and TRBJ1-5, with unresolved D. CDR1 MNHEY and CDR2 SVGAGI come from the germline V gene. The CDR3 has 14 residues. Trimming removed 4 bases at V and 3 bases at J, with 10 bases between. CDR3 sequence (DNA): TGTGCCAGCAGTTCTGGCAGGCCCAATCAGCCCCAGCATTTT. Protein product: CASSSGRPNQPQHF.

The chain uses TRBV24-1 and TRBJ2-3; D is uncertain. Germline-derived CDR1 and CDR2 are KGHDR and SFDVKD. Trimming left V 2 bases short and J 2 bases short, with 7 bases between. The CDR3 has 14 amino acids. The CDR3 reads CATSDSPATDTQYF. The CDR3 DNA is TGTGCCACCAGTGATTCTCCGGCCACAGATACGCAGTATTTT.

This clone came up once. This chain uses TRBV7-2 with TRBJ2-7, with D possibly being TRBD1 (6 bases). CDR1 SGHTA and CDR2 FQGNSA come from the germline V gene. The CDR3 is made up of 12 amino acids. Trimming left V 5 bases short and J 3 bases short, with 8 bases between. The DNA for the CDR3 is TGTGCCAGCAGCGCACAGGGCTACGAGCAGTACTTC. Protein sequence: CASSAQGYEQYF.